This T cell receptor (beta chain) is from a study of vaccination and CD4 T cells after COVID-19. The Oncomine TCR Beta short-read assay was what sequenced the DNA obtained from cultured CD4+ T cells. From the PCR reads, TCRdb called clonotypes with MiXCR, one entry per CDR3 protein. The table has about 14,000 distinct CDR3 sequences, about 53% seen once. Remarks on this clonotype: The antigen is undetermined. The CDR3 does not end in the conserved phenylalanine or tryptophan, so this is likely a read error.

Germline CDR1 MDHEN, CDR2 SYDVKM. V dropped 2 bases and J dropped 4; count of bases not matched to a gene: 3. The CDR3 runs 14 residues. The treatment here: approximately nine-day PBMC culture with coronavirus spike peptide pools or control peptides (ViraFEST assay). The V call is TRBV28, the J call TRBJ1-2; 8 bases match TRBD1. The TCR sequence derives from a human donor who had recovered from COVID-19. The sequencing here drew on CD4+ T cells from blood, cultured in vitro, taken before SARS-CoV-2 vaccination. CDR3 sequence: CASSLGGQVYGYTL. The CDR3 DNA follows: TGTGCCAGCAGTTTAGGGGGACAGGTCTATGGCTACACCCTC.